This record looks at one TCR beta chain sequence and its context. Its antigen is unknown. This sample stems from a study of identical twins. This CDR3 is 16 amino acids long. CDR1 is DFQATT, CDR2 SNEGSKA, per germline (reference sequence). The J segment lost 0 bases and the V segment lost 2 bases, leaving 5 bases of the junction unmatched. A single record per CDR3 protein comes from TCRdb applying MiXCR to the 5' RACE reads. The sample yields a few hundred thousand distinct CDR3 sequences, more than 9% seen once. Findings of the study overall: Sequences that were beta out-of-frame showed weaker excess twin sharing. It was out-of-frame TCR alpha sharing in monozygotic twins that models underestimated.

These data were likewise used in another study, on yellow fever vaccine responses in identical twins.

This receptor was taken from a woman aged 18-35 years in good health. This chain links TRBV20-1 with TRBJ1-5; 9 bases fit TRBD1. Sequencing used PBMCs. The DNA for the CDR3 is TGCAGTGCTAGAACGGGACAGGGTAATAGCAATCAGCCCCAGCATTTT. This encodes CSARTGQGNSNQPQHF.